This T cell receptor beta chain stems from a study of T cell clonotyping in hematopoietic cell transplantation. Study findings and constraints: Higher Inverse Simpson Index values in graft donor and pretransplant recipient predicted broader posttransplant TCR diversity.

Regarding this clone: Its antigen remains unidentified.

Time point given: recipient sample about 28 days before transplant, after cytoreduction. Measured with immunoSEQ multiplex PCR; TCRdb has only the in-frame clones, and not every one. The table includes about 29,000 clones, 60% to 85% detected once. The source of this sequence is a woman in her 30s with chronic myeloid leukemia. Some clones in this sample may be carry-over from other donors' samples. The sample consisted of peripheral blood mononuclear cells, taken before stem cell transplant.

CDR3 loop: CSIRLAGLTDTQYF. The CDR3 region has the DNA TGCAGCATAAGACTAGCGGGACTCACAGATACGCAGTATTTT. This chain connects TRBV29-1 to TRBJ2-3; 11 bases map to TRBD2. The CDR3 runs 14 residues. V shed 8 bases, J shed 2 bases, and the junction held 6 bases outside the gene matches. Germline assignment: CDR1 SQVTM and CDR2 ANQGSEA.